This is a list of T cell receptor beta chains from one sample in a study of blood T cell repertoires in COVID-19. Produced via immunoSEQ multiplex PCR; TCRdb's table is partial and in-frame only. The table records some 82,000 clones, around 81% of them present only once. Sample: peripheral blood. Receptors originate from a man older than 75 with acute or convalescent COVID-19. Each CDR3 is given with its conserved first and last residue. The D gene is left open where the match is weak. Expanded clones get a size class; other rows say once, few or many, or leave the size out.

clone_size j_call d_call v_call cdr3_aa cdr3_nt
NA TRBJ1-4 NA TRBV20-1 CSASPGQFNEKLFF TGCAGTGCTAGTCCAGGGCAGTTTAATGAAAAACTGTTTTTT
NA TRBJ2-1 TRBD2 TRBV7-9 CASSLGLASGDEQFF TGTGCCAGCAGCTTAGGACTAGCGAGTGGCGATGAGCAGTTCTTC
few TRBJ2-7 TRBD2 TRBV6-5 CASSPGWAGGEQYF TGTGCCAGCAGCCCCGGTTGGGCGGGAGGTGAGCAGTACTTC
NA TRBJ2-7 NA TRBV7-6 CASSLQRASGEQYF TGTGCCAGCAGCTTACAGCGGGCCTCGGGCGAGCAGTACTTC
NA TRBJ1-4 TRBD1 TRBV25-1 CASSEPGQGGEKLFF TGTGCCAGCAGTGAACCGGGACAGGGCGGTGAAAAACTGTTTTTT
NA TRBJ1-6 NA TRBV3-1/TRBV3-2 CASSPLGRDNSPLHF TGTGCCAGCAGCCCCCTGGGGAGGGATAATTCACCCCTCCACTTT
few TRBJ2-7 TRBD1 TRBV6-5 CASRDTGVWSYEQYF TGTGCCAGCAGGGACACAGGGGTTTGGTCCTACGAGCAGTACTTC
once TRBJ2-7 NA TRBV5-1 CASSSLAPTYEQYF TGCGCCAGCAGCTCGCTAGCGCCCACCTACGAGCAGTACTTC
once TRBJ1-1 NA TRBV5-8 CASTRRSGAQTSTEAFF TGTGCCAGCACCCGCAGGTCAGGGGCGCAAACGAGCACTGAAGCTTTCTTT
NA TRBJ2-4 TRBD2 TRBV5-5 CASSILAGVGNIQYF TGTGCCAGCAGCATTCTAGCGGGAGTGGGAAACATTCAGTACTTC
NA TRBJ1-2 TRBD1 TRBV28 CASSLWTGDGYTF TGTGCCAGCAGTCTCTGGACAGGGGATGGCTACACCTTC